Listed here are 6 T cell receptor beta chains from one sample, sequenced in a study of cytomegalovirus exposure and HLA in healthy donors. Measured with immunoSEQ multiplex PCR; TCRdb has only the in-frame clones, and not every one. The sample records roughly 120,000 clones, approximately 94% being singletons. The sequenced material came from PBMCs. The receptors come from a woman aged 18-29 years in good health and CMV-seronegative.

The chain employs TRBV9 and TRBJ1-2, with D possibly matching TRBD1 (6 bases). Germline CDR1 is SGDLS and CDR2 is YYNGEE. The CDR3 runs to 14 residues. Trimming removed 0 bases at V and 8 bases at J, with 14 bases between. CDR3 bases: TGTGCCAGCAGCGTAGACGGGGGGGCGCGGGGCTACACCTTC. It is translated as CASSVDGGARGYTF.

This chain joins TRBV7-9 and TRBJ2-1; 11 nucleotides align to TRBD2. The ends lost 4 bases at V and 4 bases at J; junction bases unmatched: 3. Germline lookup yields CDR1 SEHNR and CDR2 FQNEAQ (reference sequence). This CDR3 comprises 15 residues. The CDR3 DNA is TGTGCCAGCAGCTCTCCTAGCGGGGGGTACAATGAGCAGTTCTTC. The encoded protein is CASSSPSGGYNEQFF.

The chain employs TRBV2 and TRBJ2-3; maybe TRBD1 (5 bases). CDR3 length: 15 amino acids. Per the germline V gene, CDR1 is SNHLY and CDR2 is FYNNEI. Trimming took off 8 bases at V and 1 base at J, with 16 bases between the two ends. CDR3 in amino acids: CASRMDPGRTDTQYF. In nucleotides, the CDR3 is TGTGCCAGCCGGATGGATCCAGGGCGCACAGATACGCAGTATTTT.

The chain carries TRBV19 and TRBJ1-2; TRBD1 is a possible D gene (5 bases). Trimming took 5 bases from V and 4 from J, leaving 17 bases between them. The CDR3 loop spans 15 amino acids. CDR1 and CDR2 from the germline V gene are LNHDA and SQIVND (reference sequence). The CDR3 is CASSPTGLGGYGYTF. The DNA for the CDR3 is TGTGCCAGTAGTCCCACAGGACTCGGGGGCTATGGCTACACCTTC.

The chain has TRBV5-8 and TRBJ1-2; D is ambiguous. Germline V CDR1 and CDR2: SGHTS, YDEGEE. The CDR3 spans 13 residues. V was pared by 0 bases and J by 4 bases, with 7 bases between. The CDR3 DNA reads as TGTGCCAGCAGCTTGGTGAACACCTATGGCTACACCTTC. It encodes CASSLVNTYGYTF. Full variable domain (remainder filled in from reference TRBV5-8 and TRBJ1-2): EAGVTQSPTHLIKTRGQQATLRCSPISGHTSVYWYQQALGLGLQFLLWYDEGEERNRGNFPPRFSGRQFPNYSSELNVNALELEDSALYLCASSLVNTYGYTFGSGTRLTVV.

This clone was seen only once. CDR3 in amino acids: CASSTGSTGELFF. As DNA, the CDR3 is TGTGCCAGTAGTACCGGGAGCACCGGGGAGCTGTTTTTT. The rearrangement links TRBV19 to TRBJ2-2; weak D call: TRBD2 (6 bases). Trimming took off 4 bases at V and 4 bases at J, with 7 bases between the two ends. Germline V gene data show CDR1 as LNHDA and CDR2 as SQIVND (reference sequence). This CDR3 is built from 13 residues.